This TCR beta chain was documented in a study of blood T cell repertoires in COVID-19. CDR1 and CDR2 (germline): LGHDT, YNNKEL (reference sequence). This CDR3 contains 15 residues. The germline V and J ends were trimmed by 1 base and 5 bases, with 12 bases remaining between them. Generated by immunoSEQ multiplex PCR, the TCRdb table keeps only in-frame clones and is missing some. The sample holds about 190,000 clones, about 85% seen once. The sample consisted of peripheral blood. The receptor was derived from a man aged 30 to 45 with acute or convalescent COVID-19. This chain joins TRBV3-1 (or the pseudogene TRBV3-2) and TRBJ1-5; D might be TRBD1 (5 bases). The CDR3 is CASSQGAGPHQPQHF. CDR3 nucleotide sequence: TGTGCCAGCAGCCAAGGAGCAGGGCCCCATCAGCCCCAGCATTTT.